The source of this T cell receptor beta chain is a study of T cell clonality in common variable immunodeficiency. Study observations and caveats: Links between repertoire features and CVID complications were heterogeneity-limited. Reportedly, TCR beta sequences from common variable immunodeficiency showed fewer deletions and N-nucleotide insertions.

Trimming removed 8 bases from V and 0 bases from J, with 13 bases in between. This CDR3 comprises 13 residues. The germline V gene encodes CDR1 DFQATT and CDR2 SNEGSKA (reference sequence). TCRdb's table, derived via immunoSEQ multiplex PCR, lists solely in-frame clones and lacks some. This sample shows roughly 30,000 clones and no singletons; under 5% rests with the ten largest. This clone was counted a few times. Its antigen is as yet unknown. The read ends 3 residues before the CDR3 terminus; that terminus is restored from the germline J gene. V and J are TRBV20-1 and TRBJ2-5; D perhaps matches TRBD2 (5 bases). The material sequenced was peripheral blood mononuclear cells. This TCR was recovered from a person between 18 and 69 years old in good health. The CDR3 sequence: CSLLVPYQETQYF. The CDR3 DNA, read in part, is TGCAGTCTACTAGTTCCGTACCAAGAGACC.